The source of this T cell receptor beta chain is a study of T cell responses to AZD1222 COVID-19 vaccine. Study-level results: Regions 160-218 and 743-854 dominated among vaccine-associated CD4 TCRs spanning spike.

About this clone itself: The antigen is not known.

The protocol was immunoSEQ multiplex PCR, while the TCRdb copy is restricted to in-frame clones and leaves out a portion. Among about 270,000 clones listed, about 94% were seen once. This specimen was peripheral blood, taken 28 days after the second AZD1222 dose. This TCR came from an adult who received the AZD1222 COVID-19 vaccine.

CDR3 amino acids: CASSPGTAANYGYTF. The CDR3 DNA reads as TGTGCCAGCAGTCCCGGGACGGCTGCTAACTATGGCTACACCTTC. J is TRBJ1-2 and V is TRBV28; TRBD1 might be the D (5 bases). The germline V gene encodes CDR1 MDHEN and CDR2 SYDVKM. The CDR3 consists of 15 residues. V gave up 5 bases and J gave up 0 bases, with 13 bases separating them.